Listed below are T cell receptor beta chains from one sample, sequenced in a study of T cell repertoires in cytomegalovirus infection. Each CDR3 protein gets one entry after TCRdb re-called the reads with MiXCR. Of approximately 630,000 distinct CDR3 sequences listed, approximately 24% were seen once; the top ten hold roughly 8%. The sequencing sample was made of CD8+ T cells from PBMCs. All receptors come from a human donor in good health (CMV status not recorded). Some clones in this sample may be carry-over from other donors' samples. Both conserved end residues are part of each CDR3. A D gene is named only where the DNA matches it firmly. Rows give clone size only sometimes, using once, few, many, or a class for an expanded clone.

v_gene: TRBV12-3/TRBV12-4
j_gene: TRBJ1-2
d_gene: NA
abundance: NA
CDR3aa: CASSLGWARHGYTF
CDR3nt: TGTGCCAGCAGTTTAGGGTGGGCGCGACATGGCTACACCTTC

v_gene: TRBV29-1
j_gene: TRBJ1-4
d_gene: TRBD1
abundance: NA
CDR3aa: CSAIDRVEKLVF
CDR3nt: TGCAGCGCCATAGACAGGGTTGAAAAACTGGTTTTT

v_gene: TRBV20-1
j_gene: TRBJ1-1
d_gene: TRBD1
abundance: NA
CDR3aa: CSARDGRNRGPWTEAFF
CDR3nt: TGCAGTGCTAGAGATGGGCGGAACAGGGGGCCTTGGACTGAAGCTTTCTTT

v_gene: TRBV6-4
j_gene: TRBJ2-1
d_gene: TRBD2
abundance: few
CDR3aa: CASSEDGGLGPYNEQFF
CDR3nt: TGTGCCAGCAGCGAGGATGGGGGACTAGGCCCATACAATGAGCAGTTCTTC

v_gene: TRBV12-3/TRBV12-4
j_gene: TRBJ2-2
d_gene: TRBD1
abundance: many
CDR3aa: CAIGQGFDTGELFF
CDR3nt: TGTGCCATCGGACAGGGGTTCGACACCGGGGAGCTGTTTTTT

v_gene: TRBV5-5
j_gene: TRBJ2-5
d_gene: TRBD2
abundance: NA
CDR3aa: CASSLGSLAGLGETQYF
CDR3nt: TGTGCCAGCAGCTTGGGGTCCCTAGCGGGGTTAGGGGAGACCCAGTACTTC

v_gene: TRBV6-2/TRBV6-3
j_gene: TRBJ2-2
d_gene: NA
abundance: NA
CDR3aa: CASTPFDGANTGELFF
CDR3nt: TGTGCCAGCACACCCTTTGACGGTGCGAACACCGGGGAGCTGTTTTTT

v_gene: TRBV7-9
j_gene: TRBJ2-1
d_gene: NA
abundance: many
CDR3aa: CAAFTAENEQFF
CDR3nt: TGTGCCGCCTTTACAGCCGAGAATGAGCAGTTCTTC

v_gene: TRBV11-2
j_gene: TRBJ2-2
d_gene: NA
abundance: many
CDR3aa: CASSLGRAVTGELFF
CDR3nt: TGTGCCAGCAGCTTAGGCAGGGCAGTCACCGGGGAGCTGTTTTTT

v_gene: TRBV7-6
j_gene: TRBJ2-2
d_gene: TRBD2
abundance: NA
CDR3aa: CASSPRAGGPKTGELFF
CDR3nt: TGTGCCAGCAGCCCCCGAGCGGGGGGGCCTAAAACCGGGGAGCTGTTTTTT

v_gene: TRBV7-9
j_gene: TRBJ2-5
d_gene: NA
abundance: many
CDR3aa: CASSFTDGLPETQYF
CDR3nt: TGTGCCAGCAGCTTTACCGACGGACTCCCAGAGACCCAGTACTTC

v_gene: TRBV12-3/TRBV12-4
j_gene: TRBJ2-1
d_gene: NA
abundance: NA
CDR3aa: CASTPGVAHNEQFF
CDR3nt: TGTGCCAGCACCCCCGGGGTGGCCCACAATGAGCAGTTCTTC

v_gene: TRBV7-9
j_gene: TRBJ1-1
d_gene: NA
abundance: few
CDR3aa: CASSVYGGSANTEAFF
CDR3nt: TGTGCCAGCAGCGTCTACGGTGGGTCCGCGAACACTGAAGCTTTCTTT

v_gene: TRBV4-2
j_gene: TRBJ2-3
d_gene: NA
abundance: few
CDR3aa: CASSQRSSDTQYF
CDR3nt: TGTGCCAGCAGCCAAAGGAGTTCAGATACGCAGTATTTT

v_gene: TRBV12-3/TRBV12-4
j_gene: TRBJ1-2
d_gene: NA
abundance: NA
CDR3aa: CASSLDWGYSYGYTF
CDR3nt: TGTGCCAGCAGTTTAGATTGGGGGTACAGCTATGGCTACACCTTC

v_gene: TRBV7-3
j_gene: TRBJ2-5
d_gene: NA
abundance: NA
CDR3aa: CVTSDREGDYRYQETQYF
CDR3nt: TGTGTCACCTCCGACAGGGAGGGGGACTACCGGTACCAAGAGACCCAGTACTTC

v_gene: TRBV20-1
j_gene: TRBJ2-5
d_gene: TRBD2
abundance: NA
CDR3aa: CSARDPAGVLQETQYF
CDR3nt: TGCAGTGCTAGAGATCCAGCGGGGGTACTCCAAGAGACCCAGTACTTC

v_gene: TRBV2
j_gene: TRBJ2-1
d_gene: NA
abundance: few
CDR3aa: CASSQQGHHEQFF
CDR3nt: TGTGCCAGCAGCCAACAAGGGCACCATGAGCAGTTCTTC

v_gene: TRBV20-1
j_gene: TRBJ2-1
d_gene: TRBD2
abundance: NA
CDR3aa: CSARTSGDYNEQFF
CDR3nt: TGCAGTGCTAGGACTAGCGGGGACTACAATGAGCAGTTCTTC

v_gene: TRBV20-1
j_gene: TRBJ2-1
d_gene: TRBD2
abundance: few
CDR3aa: CSASPGLDYNEQFF
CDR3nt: TGCAGTGCTAGCCCGGGACTAGATTACAATGAGCAGTTCTTC

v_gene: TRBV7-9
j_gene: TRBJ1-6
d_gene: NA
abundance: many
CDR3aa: CASSQDAEYNSPLHF
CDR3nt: TGTGCCAGCAGCCAAGACGCGGAATATAATTCACCCCTCCACTTT

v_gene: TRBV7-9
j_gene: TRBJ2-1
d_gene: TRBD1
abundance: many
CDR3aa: CASSLWDRVYNEQFF
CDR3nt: TGTGCCAGCAGCTTATGGGACAGGGTCTACAATGAGCAGTTCTTC

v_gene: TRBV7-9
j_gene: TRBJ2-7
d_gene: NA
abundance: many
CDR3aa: CASSLALGTSTYEQYF
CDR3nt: TGTGCCAGCAGCTTAGCGCTCGGGACATCCACCTACGAGCAGTACTTC

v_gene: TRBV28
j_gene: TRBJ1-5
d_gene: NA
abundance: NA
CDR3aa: CASSFFGGNDQPQHF
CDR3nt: TGTGCCAGCAGTTTTTTTGGGGGAAATGATCAGCCCCAGCATTTT

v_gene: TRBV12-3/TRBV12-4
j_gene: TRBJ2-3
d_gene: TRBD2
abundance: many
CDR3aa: CASSPWWRGFTDTQYF
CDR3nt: TGTGCCAGCAGCCCCTGGTGGCGGGGGTTCACAGATACGCAGTATTTT

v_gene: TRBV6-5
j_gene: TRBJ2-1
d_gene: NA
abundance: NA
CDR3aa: CASSSTPSYNEQFF
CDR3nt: TGTGCCAGCAGCTCAACGCCCTCCTACAATGAGCAGTTCTTC

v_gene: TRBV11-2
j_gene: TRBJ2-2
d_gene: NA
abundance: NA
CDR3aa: CASSLYNPGRNGELFF
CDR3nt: TGTGCCAGCAGCTTATATAATCCAGGGCGAAACGGGGAGCTGTTTTTT

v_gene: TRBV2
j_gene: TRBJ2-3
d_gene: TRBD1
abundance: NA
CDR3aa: CARGTRTGRTDTQYF
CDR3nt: TGTGCCAGGGGGACCCGGACAGGACGCACAGATACGCAGTATTTT

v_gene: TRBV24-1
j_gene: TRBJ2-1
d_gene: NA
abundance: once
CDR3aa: CATSDRGYDEQFF
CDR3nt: TGTGCCACCAGTGACCGGGGATACGATGAGCAGTTCTTC

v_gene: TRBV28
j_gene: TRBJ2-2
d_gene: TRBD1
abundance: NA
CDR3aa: CASSLPGTGSHGELFF
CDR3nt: TGTGCCAGCAGTTTACCCGGGACAGGCTCTCACGGGGAGCTGTTTTTT

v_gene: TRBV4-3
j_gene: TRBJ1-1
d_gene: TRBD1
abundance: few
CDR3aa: CASSQVPTDRAEAFF
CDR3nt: TGCGCCAGCAGCCAAGTCCCCACAGACAGGGCTGAAGCTTTCTTT

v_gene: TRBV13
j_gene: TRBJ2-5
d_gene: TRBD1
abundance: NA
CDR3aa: CASSFRTGTETQYF
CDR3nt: TGTGCCAGCAGCTTTAGGACAGGGACGGAGACCCAGTACTTC

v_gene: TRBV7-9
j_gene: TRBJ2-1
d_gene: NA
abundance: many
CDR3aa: CASSPSPTATDNEQFF
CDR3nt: TGTGCCAGCAGCCCCTCCCCGACGGCCACCGACAATGAGCAGTTCTTC

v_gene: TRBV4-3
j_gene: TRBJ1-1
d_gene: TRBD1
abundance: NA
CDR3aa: CASSQYGQGTEAFF
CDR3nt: TGCGCCAGCAGCCAATATGGACAGGGAACTGAAGCTTTCTTT

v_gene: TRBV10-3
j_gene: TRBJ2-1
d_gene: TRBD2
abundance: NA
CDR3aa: CAITPAGAGNEQFF
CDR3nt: TGTGCCATCACGCCAGCGGGGGCGGGTAATGAGCAGTTCTTC

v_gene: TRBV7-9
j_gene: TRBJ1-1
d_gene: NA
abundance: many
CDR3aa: CASRPTVMNTEAFF
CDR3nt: TGTGCCAGCAGGCCGACAGTCATGAACACTGAAGCTTTCTTT

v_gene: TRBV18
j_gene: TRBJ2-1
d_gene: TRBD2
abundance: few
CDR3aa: CASSPQEAGADYNEQFF
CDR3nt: TGTGCCAGCTCACCACAGGAAGCGGGGGCCGACTACAATGAGCAGTTCTTC

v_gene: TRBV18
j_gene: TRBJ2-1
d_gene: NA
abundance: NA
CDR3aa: CASSLTRGEPYNEQFF
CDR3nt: TGTGCCAGCTCACTCACCAGGGGGGAACCCTACAATGAGCAGTTCTTC

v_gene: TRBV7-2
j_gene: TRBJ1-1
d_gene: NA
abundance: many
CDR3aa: CASSLGGYVTEAFF
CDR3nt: TGTGCCAGCAGCTTAGGGGGCTACGTCACTGAAGCTTTCTTT

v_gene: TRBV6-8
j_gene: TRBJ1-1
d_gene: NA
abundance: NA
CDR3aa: CASSPGGLREAFF
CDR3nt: TGTGCCAGCAGCCCAGGAGGGTTGAGGGAAGCTTTCTTT

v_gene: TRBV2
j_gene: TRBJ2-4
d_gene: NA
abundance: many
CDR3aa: CASSDSRGAAKNIQYF
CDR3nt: TGTGCCAGCAGTGACTCAAGGGGGGCAGCCAAAAACATTCAGTACTTC

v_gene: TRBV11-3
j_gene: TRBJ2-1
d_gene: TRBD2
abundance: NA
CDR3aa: CASSLAASGGYNEQFF
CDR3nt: TGTGCCAGCAGCTTAGCTGCTAGCGGGGGCTACAATGAGCAGTTCTTC

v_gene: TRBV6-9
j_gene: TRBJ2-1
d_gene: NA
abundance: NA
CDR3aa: CASSYYGQPLEREQFF
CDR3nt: TGTGCCAGCAGTTATTACGGACAGCCCCTAGAGAGGGAGCAGTTCTTC

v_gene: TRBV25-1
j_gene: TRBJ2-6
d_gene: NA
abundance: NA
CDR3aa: CAVSGTNVLTF
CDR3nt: TGTGCCGTTTCTGGGACCAACGTCCTGACTTTC

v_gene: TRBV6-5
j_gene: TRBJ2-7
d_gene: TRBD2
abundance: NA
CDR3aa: CTSYPPGGYEQYF
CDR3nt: TGTACCAGTTACCCCCCGGGGGGATACGAGCAGTACTTC

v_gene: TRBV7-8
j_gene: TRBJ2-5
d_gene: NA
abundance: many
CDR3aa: CASSPSGSETQYF
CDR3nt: TGTGCCAGCTCTCCATCGGGGTCTGAGACCCAGTACTTC